This T cell receptor (beta chain) is drawn from a study of T cells in Graves' hyperthyroidism and ophthalmopathy. Broader study findings: Blood also showed most of the thyroid clonotypes that were expanded above 0.001. A 13 V-J signature model discriminated ophthalmopathy versus stable hyperthyroidism.

Amplified TCR beta CDR3 regions came from RNA transcripts. Researchers ran a first-round RT-PCR on the TCR CDR3 using the HTBI primer set. MiXCR, run by TCRdb on the multiplex PCR reads, gives a single entry per CDR3 protein. The sample shows approximately 530,000 distinct CDR3 sequences, 16% of them seen only once. Hyperthyroidism of Graves' type that showed no ophthalmopathy progression within 18 months was stable. The diagnoses drew upon clinical symptoms, serum thyroxine and TRAb, thyroid ultrasound and orbital computed tomography. The V end lost 6 bases, the J end lost 4 bases, and 9 bases lay between the germline ends. The V gene's germline CDR1 is SGHVS and CDR2 FQNEAQ. The CDR3 sequence is 12 residues long. In this sample, this clonotype turned up many times. Its antigen remains unknown.

The gene calls are TRBV7-8 and TRBJ1-2; D gene unclear. This TCR was sampled from a woman aged 18-29 years with Graves' hyperthyroidism. Input material: blood. The CDR3 loop is CASRSPGYGYTF. In DNA, the CDR3 is TGTGCCAGCAGATCTCCCGGCTATGGCTACACCTTC.